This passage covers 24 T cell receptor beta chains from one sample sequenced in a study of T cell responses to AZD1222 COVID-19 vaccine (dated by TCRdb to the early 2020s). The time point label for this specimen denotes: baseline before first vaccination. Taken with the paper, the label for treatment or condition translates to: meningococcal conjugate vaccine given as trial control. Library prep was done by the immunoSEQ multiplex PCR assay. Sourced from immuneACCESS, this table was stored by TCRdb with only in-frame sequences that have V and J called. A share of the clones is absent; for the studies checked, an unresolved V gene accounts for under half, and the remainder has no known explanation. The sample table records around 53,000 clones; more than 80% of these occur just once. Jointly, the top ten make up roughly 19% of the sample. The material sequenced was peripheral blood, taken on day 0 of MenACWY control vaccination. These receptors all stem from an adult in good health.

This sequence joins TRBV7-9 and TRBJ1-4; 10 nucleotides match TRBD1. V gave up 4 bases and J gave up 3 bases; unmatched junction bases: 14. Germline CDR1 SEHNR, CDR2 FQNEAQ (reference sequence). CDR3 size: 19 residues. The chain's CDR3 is CASSSTLGQGQEANEKLFF. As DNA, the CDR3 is TGTGCCAGCAGCTCTACCCTGGGACAGGGGCAAGAGGCTAATGAAAAACTGTTTTTT.

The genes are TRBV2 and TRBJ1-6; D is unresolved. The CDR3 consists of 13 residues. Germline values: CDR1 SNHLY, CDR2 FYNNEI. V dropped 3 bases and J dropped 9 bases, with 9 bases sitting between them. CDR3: CASSDPGGSPLHF. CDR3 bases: TGTGCCAGCAGTGATCCGGGAGGTTCACCCCTCCACTTT.

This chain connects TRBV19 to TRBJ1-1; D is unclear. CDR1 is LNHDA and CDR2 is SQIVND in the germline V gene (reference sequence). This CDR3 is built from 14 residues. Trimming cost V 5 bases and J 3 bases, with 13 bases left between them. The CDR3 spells CASSPSGSYTEAFF. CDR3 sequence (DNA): TGTGCCAGTAGTCCCTCGGGCAGCTACACTGAAGCTTTCTTT.

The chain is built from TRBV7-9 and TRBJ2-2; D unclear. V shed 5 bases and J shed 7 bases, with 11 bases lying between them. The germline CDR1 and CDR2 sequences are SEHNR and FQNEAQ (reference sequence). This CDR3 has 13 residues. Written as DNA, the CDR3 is TGTGCCAGCAGCCGGCAAGGGTACGGGGAGCTGTTTTTT. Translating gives CASSRQGYGELFF.

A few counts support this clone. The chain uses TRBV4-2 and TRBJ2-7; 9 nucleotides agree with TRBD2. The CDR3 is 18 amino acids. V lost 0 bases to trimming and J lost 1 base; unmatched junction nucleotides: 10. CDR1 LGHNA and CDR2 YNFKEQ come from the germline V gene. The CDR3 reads CASSQEGGGRAGSYEQYF. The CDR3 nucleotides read TGTGCCAGCAGCCAAGAGGGTGGCGGGAGGGCCGGGTCCTACGAGCAGTACTTC.

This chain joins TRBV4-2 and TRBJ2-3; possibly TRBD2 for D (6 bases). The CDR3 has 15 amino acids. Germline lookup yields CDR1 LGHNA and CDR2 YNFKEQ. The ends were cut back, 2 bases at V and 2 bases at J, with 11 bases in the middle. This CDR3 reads CASSQSGGPTDTQYF. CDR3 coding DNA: TGTGCCAGCAGCCAAAGCGGAGGGCCCACAGATACGCAGTATTTT.

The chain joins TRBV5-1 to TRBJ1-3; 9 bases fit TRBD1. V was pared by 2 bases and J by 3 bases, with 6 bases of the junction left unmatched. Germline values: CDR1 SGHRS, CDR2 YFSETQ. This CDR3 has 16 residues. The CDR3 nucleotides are TGCGCCAGCAGCTTCTCCACAGGGGGCAATGGAAACACCATATATTTT. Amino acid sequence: CASSFSTGGNGNTIYF. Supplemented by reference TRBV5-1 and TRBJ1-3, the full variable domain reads KAGVTQTPRYLIKTRGQQVTLSCSPISGHRSVSWYQQTPGQGLQFLFEYFSETQRNKGNFPGRFSGRQFSNSRSEMNVSTLELGDSALYLCASSFSTGGNGNTIYFGEGSWLTVV.

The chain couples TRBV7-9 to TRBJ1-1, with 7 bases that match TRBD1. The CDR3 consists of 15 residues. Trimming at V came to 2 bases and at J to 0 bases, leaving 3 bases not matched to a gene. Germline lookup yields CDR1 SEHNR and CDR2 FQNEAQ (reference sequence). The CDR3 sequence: CASSLRTGLNTEAFF. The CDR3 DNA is TGTGCCAGCAGCTTAAGGACAGGCTTGAACACTGAAGCTTTCTTT.

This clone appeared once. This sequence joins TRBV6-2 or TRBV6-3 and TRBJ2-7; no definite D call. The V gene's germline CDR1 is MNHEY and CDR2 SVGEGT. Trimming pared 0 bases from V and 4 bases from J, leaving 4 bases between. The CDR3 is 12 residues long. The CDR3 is CASSYSMYEQYF. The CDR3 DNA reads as TGTGCCAGCAGTTACTCGATGTACGAGCAGTACTTC.

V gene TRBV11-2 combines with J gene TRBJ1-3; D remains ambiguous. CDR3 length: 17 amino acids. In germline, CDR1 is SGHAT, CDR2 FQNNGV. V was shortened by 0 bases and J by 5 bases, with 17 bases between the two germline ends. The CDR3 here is CASSLEVGRAPRNTIYF. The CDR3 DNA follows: TGTGCCAGCAGCTTAGAGGTTGGACGAGCCCCAAGAAACACCATATATTTT.

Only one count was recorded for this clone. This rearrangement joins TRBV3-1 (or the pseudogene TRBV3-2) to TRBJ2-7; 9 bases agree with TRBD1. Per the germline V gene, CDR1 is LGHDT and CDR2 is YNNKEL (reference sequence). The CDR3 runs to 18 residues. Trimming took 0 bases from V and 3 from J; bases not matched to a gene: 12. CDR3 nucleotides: TGTGCCAGCAGCCAAGACTCCGGGACAGGGAGTACAAACTACGAGCAGTACTTC. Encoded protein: CASSQDSGTGSTNYEQYF.

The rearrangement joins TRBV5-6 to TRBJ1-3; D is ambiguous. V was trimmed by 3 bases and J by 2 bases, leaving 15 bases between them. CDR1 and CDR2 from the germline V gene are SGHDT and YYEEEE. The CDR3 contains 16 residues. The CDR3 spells CASSWNTGGAGNTIYF. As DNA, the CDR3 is TGTGCCAGCAGCTGGAACACTGGCGGTGCTGGAAACACCATATATTTT.

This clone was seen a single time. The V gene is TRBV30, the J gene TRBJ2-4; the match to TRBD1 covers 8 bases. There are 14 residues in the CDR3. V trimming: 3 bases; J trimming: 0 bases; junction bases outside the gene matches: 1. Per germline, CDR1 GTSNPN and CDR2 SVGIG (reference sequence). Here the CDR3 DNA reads TGTGCCTGGAGCGACAGGGGAGCCAAAAACATTCAGTACTTC. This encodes CAWSDRGAKNIQYF.

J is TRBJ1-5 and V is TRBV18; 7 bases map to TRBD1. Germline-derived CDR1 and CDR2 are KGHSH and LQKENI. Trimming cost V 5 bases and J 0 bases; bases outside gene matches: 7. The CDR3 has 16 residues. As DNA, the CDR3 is TGTGCCAGCTCAGGCGGGACAGATTATAGCAATCAGCCCCAGCATTTT. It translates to CASSGGTDYSNQPQHF.

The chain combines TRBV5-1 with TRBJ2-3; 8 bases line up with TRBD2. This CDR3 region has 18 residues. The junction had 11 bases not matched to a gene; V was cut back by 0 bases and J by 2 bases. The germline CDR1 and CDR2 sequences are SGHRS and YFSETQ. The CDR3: CASSLASLAGGLTDTQYF. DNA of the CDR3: TGCGCCAGCAGCTTGGCCAGTTTGGCGGGAGGCCTCACAGATACGCAGTATTTT.

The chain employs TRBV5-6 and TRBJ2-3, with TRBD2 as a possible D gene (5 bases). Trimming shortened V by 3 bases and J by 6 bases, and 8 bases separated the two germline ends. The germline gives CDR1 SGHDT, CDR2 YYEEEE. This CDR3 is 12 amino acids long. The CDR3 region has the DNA TGTGCCAGCAGCTGGACGGGGGATACGCAGTATTTT. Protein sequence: CASSWTGDTQYF.

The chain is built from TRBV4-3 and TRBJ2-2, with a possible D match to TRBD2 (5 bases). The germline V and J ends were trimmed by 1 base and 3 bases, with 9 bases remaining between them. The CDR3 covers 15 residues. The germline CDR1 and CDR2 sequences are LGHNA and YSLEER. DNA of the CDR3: TGCGCCAGCAGCCAAGGACCGCGGGACACCGGGGAGCTGTTTTTT. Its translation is CASSQGPRDTGELFF.

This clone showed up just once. The DNA for the CDR3 is TGTGCCAGCAGCCCCTGGAGAGCCCGGACAGGAGTGACCGGGGAGCTGTTTTTT. This encodes CASSPWRARTGVTGELFF. The chain couples TRBV4-2 to TRBJ2-2, with TRBD1 matching over 7 bases. Germline CDR1 LGHNA, CDR2 YNFKEQ. The CDR3 consists of 18 residues. V lost 4 bases, J lost 5 bases, and 16 bases stayed unmatched.

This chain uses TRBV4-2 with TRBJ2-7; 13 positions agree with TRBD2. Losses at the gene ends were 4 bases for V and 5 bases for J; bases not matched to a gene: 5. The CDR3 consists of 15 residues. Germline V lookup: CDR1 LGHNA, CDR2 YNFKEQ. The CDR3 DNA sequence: TGTGCCAGCAGCCTCTCGACTAGCGGGAGGAACGAGCAGTACTTC. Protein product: CASSLSTSGRNEQYF.

The CDR3 nucleotides are TGTGCCAGCAGCCAAGACAGGGGCGGGGAGCTGTTTTTT. Its translation is CASSQDRGGELFF. The chain recombines TRBV14 with TRBJ2-2, with a tentative D call TRBD1 (6 bases). Trimming shortened V by 0 bases and J by 7 bases, and 6 bases separated the two germline ends. Germline loops: CDR1 SGHDN, CDR2 FVKESK. The CDR3 spans 13 residues. The full variable domain, with the rest looked up from reference TRBV14 and TRBJ2-2, is EAGVTQFPSHSVIEKGQTVTLRCDPISGHDNLYWYRRVMGKEIKFLLHFVKESKQDESGMPNNRFLAERTGGTYSTLKVQPAELEDSGVYFCASSQDRGGELFFGEGSRLTVL.

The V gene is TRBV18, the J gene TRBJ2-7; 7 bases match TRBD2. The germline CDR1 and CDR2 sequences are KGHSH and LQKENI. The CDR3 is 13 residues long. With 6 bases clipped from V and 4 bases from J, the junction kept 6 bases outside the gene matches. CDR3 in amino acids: CASSRERNYEQYF. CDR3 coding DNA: TGTGCCAGCTCGCGGGAGAGGAATTACGAGCAGTACTTC.

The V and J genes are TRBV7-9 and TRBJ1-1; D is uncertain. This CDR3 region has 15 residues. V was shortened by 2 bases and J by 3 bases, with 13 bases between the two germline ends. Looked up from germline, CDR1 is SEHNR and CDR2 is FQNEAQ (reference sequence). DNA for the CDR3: TGTGCCAGCAGCTTAAACTCGGCCAGCCACACTGAAGCTTTCTTT. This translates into CASSLNSASHTEAFF. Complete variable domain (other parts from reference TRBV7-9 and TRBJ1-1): DTGVSQNPRHKITKRGQNVTFRCDPISEHNRLYWYRQTLGQGPEFLTYFQNEAQLEKSRLLSDRFSAERPKGSFSTLEIQRTEQGDSAMYLCASSLNSASHTEAFFGQGTRLTVV.

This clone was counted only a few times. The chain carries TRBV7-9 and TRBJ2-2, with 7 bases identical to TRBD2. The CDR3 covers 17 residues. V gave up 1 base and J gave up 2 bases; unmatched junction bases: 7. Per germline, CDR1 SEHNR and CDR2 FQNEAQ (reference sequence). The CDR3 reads CASSLGVASGNTGELFF. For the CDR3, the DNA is TGTGCCAGCAGCTTAGGGGTCGCTAGCGGAAACACCGGGGAGCTGTTTTTT.

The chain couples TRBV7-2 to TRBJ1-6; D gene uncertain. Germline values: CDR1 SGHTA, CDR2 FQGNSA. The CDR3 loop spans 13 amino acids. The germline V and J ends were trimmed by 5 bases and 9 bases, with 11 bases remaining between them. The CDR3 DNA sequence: TGTGCCAGCAGCCCCGTTTTAGCTTCACCCCTCCACTTT. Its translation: CASSPVLASPLHF.